This T cell receptor beta chain was retrieved from a study of blood T cell repertoires in COVID-19. Study at large: T cells, B-cell-depleted T cells, or PBMCs provided the cDNA or gDNA that served as material.

Germline CDR1 and CDR2: SEHNR and FQNEAQ (reference sequence). This CDR3 comprises 16 residues. After removal of 0 bases from V and 4 bases from J, the junction contained 5 bases not matched to a gene. This clone appeared a single time. Produced via immunoSEQ multiplex PCR; TCRdb's table is partial and in-frame only. The repertoire holds 60,000 to 65,000 clones, with 74% as singletons. The sample consisted of peripheral blood. The source is a woman over 75 with acute or convalescent COVID-19. The chain uses TRBV7-9 and TRBJ1-2; 10 nucleotides agree with TRBD1. CDR3 region: CASSLAGTGVIYGYTF. Written as DNA, the CDR3 is TGTGCCAGCAGCTTAGCCGGGACAGGGGTTATCTATGGCTACACCTTC.